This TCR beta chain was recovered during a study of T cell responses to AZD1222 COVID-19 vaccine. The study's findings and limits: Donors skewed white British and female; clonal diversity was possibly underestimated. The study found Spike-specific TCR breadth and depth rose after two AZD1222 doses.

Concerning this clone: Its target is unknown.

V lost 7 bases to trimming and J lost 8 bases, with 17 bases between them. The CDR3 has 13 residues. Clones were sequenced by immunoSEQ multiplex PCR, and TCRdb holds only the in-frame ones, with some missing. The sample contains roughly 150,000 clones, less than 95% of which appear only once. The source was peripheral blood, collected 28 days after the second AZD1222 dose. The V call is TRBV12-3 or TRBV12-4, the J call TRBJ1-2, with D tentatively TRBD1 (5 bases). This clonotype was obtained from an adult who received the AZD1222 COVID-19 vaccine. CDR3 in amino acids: CASNPEGERGYTF. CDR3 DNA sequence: TGTGCCAGCAACCCGGAAGGGGAGCGGGGCTACACCTTC.